Following are 24 T cell receptor beta chains from one sample sequenced in a study of T-cell reconstitution after alpha-beta-depleted transplantation in children. Unique molecular identifiers were incorporated when the TCRbeta library was constructed. TCRdb ran MiXCR on the PCR reads and lists one entry per CDR3 protein. Of around 100,000 distinct CDR3 sequences detected, roughly 7.6% appear once; the ten largest clones hold 16%. The material was PBMCs, obtained before TCRalphabeta/CD19-depleted stem cell transplant. These receptors were taken from a boy between 2 and 15 years old with acute lymphoblastic leukemia, due to receive a stem cell transplant.

The rearrangement joins TRBV18 to TRBJ2-7; perhaps TRBD2 as D (6 bases). This CDR3 is built from 14 residues. V lost 1 base and J 0 bases, leaving 7 bases between the germline ends. Germline assignment: CDR1 KGHSH and CDR2 LQKENI. CDR3 in DNA: TGTGCCAGCTCACCACTCGGGAGCTCCTACGAGCAGTACTTC. Translation gives CASSPLGSSYEQYF.

In its sample, this clonotype was seen many times. The CDR3, as DNA: TGCAGTGCTGGGGACGTTGGATGGGATTCACCCCTCCACTTT. Translated, it gives CSAGDVGWDSPLHF. The gene calls are TRBV20-1 and TRBJ1-6; perhaps TRBD1 as D (5 bases). Deletions cut 5 bases from V and 8 bases from J, with 16 bases between. The CDR3 is 14 amino acids. In germline, CDR1 is DFQATT, CDR2 SNEGSKA (reference sequence).

This clonotype was seen repeatedly, ten times or more. The chain is built from TRBV5-6 and TRBJ1-1; D not resolved. CDR1 is SGHDT and CDR2 is YYEEEE in the germline V gene. The germline V and J ends were trimmed by 2 bases and 1 base, with 3 bases remaining between them. The CDR3 has 12 amino acids. This chain's CDR3 is CASSFQNTEAFF. The CDR3 DNA reads as TGTGCCAGCAGCTTCCAGAACACTGAAGCTTTCTTT.

There are many counts of this clonotype. V usage is TRBV23-1 and J usage is TRBJ1-2, with D tentatively TRBD1 (6 bases). TRBV23-1 is given ORF status, its function remaining uncertain. This CDR3 is 13 amino acids long. Trimming took off 7 bases at V and 3 bases at J, with 12 bases between the two ends. The CDR3: CASKAGDDYGYTF. The CDR3, as DNA: TGCGCCAGCAAGGCAGGGGATGACTATGGCTACACCTTC.

This clonotype was seen a handful of times. This chain joins TRBV6-2 or TRBV6-3 and TRBJ2-5, with TRBD2 matching over 7 bases. Germline CDR1 and CDR2: MNHEY and SVGEGT. Trimming removed 0 bases from V and 1 base from J; junction bases left unmatched: 2. The CDR3 has 15 residues. For the CDR3, the DNA is TGTGCCAGCAGTTACTCGGGGGGGGGCCAAGAGACCCAGTACTTC. Its translation: CASSYSGGGQETQYF.

The chain combines TRBV6-4 with TRBJ2-1, with TRBD2 matching over 11 bases. Germline CDR1 reads MRHNA; CDR2 reads SNTAGT. There are 16 residues in the CDR3. With V trimmed by 0 bases and J by 6 bases, 4 bases remained unmatched. The CDR3 DNA reads as TGTGCCAGCAGTGACTCGAATAGCGGGGGGGCCAATGAGCAGTTCTTC. This gives the protein CASSDSNSGGANEQFF.

Many counts were recorded for this clonotype. The V and J genes are TRBV2 and TRBJ1-4; D uncertain. Trimming removed 0 bases at V and 6 bases at J, with 14 bases between. Germline V gene lookup returns CDR1 SNHLY and CDR2 FYNNEI. CDR3 length: 16 amino acids. CDR3 in amino acids: CASSEAGGPPHEKLFF. The CDR3 coding sequence is TGTGCCAGCAGTGAAGCGGGAGGGCCGCCGCATGAAAAACTGTTTTTT.

This clonotype was picked up many times. The J gene is TRBJ2-2, the V gene TRBV20-1, with TRBD2 matching 10 bases. The CDR3 extends over 17 amino acids. Germline CDR1 reads DFQATT; CDR2 reads SNEGSKA (reference sequence). V lost 3 bases and J lost 5; bases outside the gene matches: 12. CDR3 nucleotide sequence: TGCAGTGCTAGCGACCTACTAGCGGGGAGAGAGACCGGGGAGCTGTTTTTT. This codes for CSASDLLAGRETGELFF.

Ten or more counts support this clonotype. The rearrangement joins TRBV6-4 to TRBJ2-1; TRBD1 matches 7 bases. V was clipped by 5 bases and J by 3 bases; unmatched bases: 4. CDR1 MRHNA and CDR2 SNTAGT come from the germline V gene. CDR3 length: 14 residues. CDR3 nucleotide sequence: TGTGCCAGCAGTAGACAGGGAGACTACAATGAGCAGTTCTTC. It yields the protein CASSRQGDYNEQFF.

This clonotype came up many times. The chain couples TRBV6-6 to TRBJ2-2; TRBD2 is a possible D gene (5 bases). CDR3 length: 13 residues. Germline-derived CDR1 and CDR2 are MNHNY and SVGAGI (reference sequence). V was shortened by 4 bases and J by 3 bases, with 6 bases between the two germline ends. In DNA form, the CDR3 reads TGTGCCAGCAGTTTGCGGGACACCGGGGAGCTGTTTTTT. As protein: CASSLRDTGELFF.

At least ten counts were recorded for this clonotype. The chain joins TRBV6-1 to TRBJ1-1; 8 bases agree with TRBD1. The CDR3 sequence is 15 residues long. Germline CDR1 is MNHNS and CDR2 is SASEGT. The V segment lost 3 bases and the J segment 8 bases; nucleotides outside the gene matches: 11. The CDR3 region has the DNA TGTGCCAGCAGTGAGACAGGGGAATGGATATCGGAAGCTTTCTTT. Translated: CASSETGEWISEAFF.

This clonotype has a count of ten or more. The chain joins TRBV15 to TRBJ1-6; the D is unclear. From germline, CDR1 is LNHNV and CDR2 YYDKDF (reference sequence). Between the trimmed V and J ends, which lost 4 bases and 10 bases, there was a span of 11 bases. This CDR3 contains 13 residues. CDR3 coding DNA: TGTGCCACCAGCATGAGGAGGGTCTCACCCCTCCACTTT. Protein product: CATSMRRVSPLHF.

This clonotype was counted a few times. The CDR3 DNA is TGTGCCATTCCACCGGGACCGTCCTCCTACGAGCAGTACTTC. Translated, it gives CAIPPGPSSYEQYF. The chain has TRBV28 and TRBJ2-7; D could derive from TRBD1 or TRBD2 (5 bases each). This CDR3 is built from 14 residues. Per the germline V gene, CDR1 is MDHEN and CDR2 is SYDVKM. The V end lost 10 bases, the J end lost 0 bases, and 16 bases lay between the germline ends. The entire variable domain, with the rest obtained from reference TRBV28 and TRBJ2-7, is as follows: DVKVTQSSRYLVKRTGEKVFLECVQDMDHENMFWYRQDPGLGLRLIYFSYDVKMKEKGDIPEGYSVSREKKERFSLILESASTNQTSMYLCAIPPGPSSYEQYFGPGTRLTVT.

This clonotype showed up many times. This chain connects TRBV12-3 or TRBV12-4 to TRBJ2-4, with D unclear. The ends were cut back, 0 bases at V and 0 bases at J, with 3 bases in the middle. This CDR3 spans 14 amino acids. CDR3 sequence reads: CASSLAIAKNIQYF. CDR3 DNA: TGTGCCAGCAGTTTAGCTATAGCCAAAAACATTCAGTACTTC.

Concerning this clonotype: This may arise from a read error, as a much more abundant clone is one base away. This chain links TRBV4-1 with TRBJ1-1; D gene unclear. Germline CDR1 and CDR2: MGHRA and YSYEKL. This CDR3 has 13 residues. The CDR3 nucleotides are TGCGTCAGCAGCCAAAGGGCAGGTACTGAAGCTTTCTTT. Translated: CVSSQRAGTEAFF.

The sample holds many counts of this clonotype. V gene TRBV11-2 combines with J gene TRBJ2-3, with unresolved D. V was clipped by 5 bases and J by 2 bases, with 11 bases between them. Germline-derived CDR1 and CDR2 are SGHAT and FQNNGV. This CDR3 comprises 14 residues. The CDR3 sequence is CASSRLPTTDTQYF. DNA for the CDR3: TGTGCCAGCAGCCGCCTACCAACCACAGATACGCAGTATTTT.

There are a few counts of this clonotype. The chain joins TRBV2 to TRBJ1-2; D possibly corresponds to TRBD1 (6 bases). In germline, CDR1 is SNHLY, CDR2 FYNNEI. The CDR3 consists of 15 residues. Trimming took off 2 bases at V and 4 bases at J, with 14 bases between the two ends. CDR3 in DNA: TGTGCCAGCAGTGAAAGCGTTACAGGGATCTATGGCTACACCTTC. The encoded protein is CASSESVTGIYGYTF.

The chain recombines TRBV13 with TRBJ2-1; the D gene is possibly TRBD2 (6 bases). Germline loops: CDR1 PRHDT, CDR2 FYEKMQ (reference sequence). This CDR3 has 16 residues. Trimming stripped 10 bases from V and 7 bases from J, with 26 bases between. This CDR3 reads CAMGPGPIWGDNEQFF. The CDR3 region has the DNA TGTGCCATGGGCCCAGGGCCTATCTGGGGGGATAATGAGCAGTTCTTC.

The chain carries TRBV7-2 and TRBJ2-7, with D possibly matching TRBD2 (5 bases). This CDR3 spans 13 amino acids. V lost 5 bases and J 3 bases, leaving 11 bases between the germline ends. The germline CDR1 and CDR2 sequences are SGHTA and FQGNSA. For the CDR3, the DNA is TGTGCCAGCAGCCAACTGGCGGGCTACGAGCAGTACTTC. Amino acid sequence: CASSQLAGYEQYF.

This clonotype was seen repeatedly, ten times or more. The chain has TRBV5-1 and TRBJ2-7, with 9 bases identical to TRBD2. Germline loops: CDR1 SGHRS, CDR2 YFSETQ. The trim removed 0 bases at V and 0 bases at J, leaving 4 bases unmatched. The CDR3 consists of 16 residues. CDR3 sequence: CASSLVGGGVSYEQYF. In DNA form, the CDR3 reads TGCGCCAGCAGCTTGGTGGGCGGGGGGGTCTCCTACGAGCAGTACTTC.

There are a few counts of this clonotype. V usage is TRBV5-1 and J usage is TRBJ2-5, with TRBD2 identical over 9 bases. Looked up from germline, CDR1 is SGHRS and CDR2 is YFSETQ. Losses at the gene ends were 1 base for V and 4 bases for J; bases not matched to a gene: 11. CDR3 size: 17 residues. CDR3 protein: CASSLLAGASRRETQYF. Written as DNA, the CDR3 is TGCGCCAGCAGCTTGTTAGCGGGGGCATCACGGAGAGAGACCCAGTACTTC.

The chain combines TRBV4-1 with TRBJ2-1; the D gene is possibly TRBD2 (6 bases). Deletions cut 4 bases from V and 6 bases from J, with 13 bases between. Per the germline V gene, CDR1 is MGHRA and CDR2 is YSYEKL. The CDR3 has 14 residues. CDR3 sequence reads: CASSLGLLSNEQFF. The CDR3 DNA reads as TGCGCCAGCAGCCTGGGACTCCTCTCCAATGAGCAGTTCTTC.

This clonotype was seen only a few times. The genes are TRBV20-1 and TRBJ1-6, with 8 bases fitting TRBD1. This CDR3 contains 15 residues. With 3 bases clipped from V and 9 bases from J, the junction kept 10 bases outside the gene matches. In germline, CDR1 is DFQATT, CDR2 SNEGSKA (reference sequence). This chain's CDR3 is CSASGGQDGGSPLHF. CDR3 coding DNA: TGCAGTGCTAGCGGGGGACAGGATGGGGGTTCACCCCTCCACTTT.

J is TRBJ2-7 and V is TRBV4-1, with D hard to call. CDR3 size: 19 residues. Germline V gene sequence: CDR1 MGHRA, CDR2 YSYEKL. The V and J ends lost 1 base and 9 bases respectively, with 31 bases between them. The CDR3 region has the DNA TGCGCCAGCAGCCAAGGATTGGGATTGGGCAGTTCCCCGCGGAACGGGCAGTACTTC. This gives the protein CASSQGLGLGSSPRNGQYF.